The rows below give T cell receptor beta chains drawn from one sample of a study of T cell repertoires in cytomegalovirus infection. TCRdb independently ran MiXCR on the reads; one entry per CDR3 protein. The top ten clones hold less than 60% of a sample with under 300,000 distinct CDR3 sequences, about 15% of them seen once. Sequenced material: CD8+ T cells from PBMCs. These receptor sequences come from a human donor in good health (CMV status not recorded). Some clones in this sample may be carry-over from other donors' samples. Each CDR3 is given with its conserved first and last residue. Each record gives: J gene, V gene, CDR3 protein.

TRBJ1-2 TRBV12-3/TRBV12-4 CASSFVNPGGYTF
TRBJ1-2 TRBV4-1 CASSQDQTPRTF
TRBJ1-5 TRBV4-1 CASSQTLGQPQHF
TRBJ1-2 TRBV13 CASSLEPLITGGTGYTF
TRBJ2-7 TRBV4-1 CASSPGIGSYEQYF
TRBJ1-1 TRBV3-1 CASSPASLDILNTEAFF
TRBJ2-5 TRBV20-1 CSARDGPAIQETQYF
TRBJ1-3 TRBV19 CASNRQTFSGNTIYF
TRBJ2-2 TRBV28 CASSLYGGQGASGELFF
TRBJ2-2 TRBV7-3 CASSSGQSTGELFF
TRBJ2-1 TRBV7-6 CASSRAGGTYNEQFF
TRBJ2-3 TRBV29-1 CSVEDARGRTDTQYF
TRBJ1-4 TRBV7-6 CASSLAVQGANEKLFF